Listed here is a single TCR beta chain. The data belong to a study of blood T cells in healthy people across ages. On the study more broadly: About one barcoded beta molecule per two T cells came from capture by template switching.

Alongside a J-beta primer mix, a sample-barcoded 5' primer served in a second PCR lasting roughly 6 to 11 cycles. TCRdb reprocessed the 5' RACE reads with MiXCR, giving one entry per CDR3 protein. The repertoire holds 750,000 to 950,000 distinct CDR3 sequences, roughly 29% seen once, with about 10% in the top ten. The V gene lost 0 bases and the J gene lost 0 bases, with 4 bases spanning the gap. Germline-derived CDR1 and CDR2 are SGDLS and YYNGEE. CDR3 length: 14 amino acids. The sample was also linked to a second study, of T cells of mothers and their children. That paper notes: Each child contributed some 3 million TCR beta CDR3 reads, while each mother contributed over 9.5 million. It was observed that no persistent microchimeric T cell clones could be detected.

This sequence joins TRBV9 and TRBJ2-1; no firm D call. The origin of this receptor is a woman aged 40 to 50 in good health. Sequenced material: blood. The CDR3 sequence: CASSVGDSYNEQFF. The CDR3 nucleotides are TGTGCCAGCAGCGTAGGGGACTCCTACAATGAGCAGTTCTTC.